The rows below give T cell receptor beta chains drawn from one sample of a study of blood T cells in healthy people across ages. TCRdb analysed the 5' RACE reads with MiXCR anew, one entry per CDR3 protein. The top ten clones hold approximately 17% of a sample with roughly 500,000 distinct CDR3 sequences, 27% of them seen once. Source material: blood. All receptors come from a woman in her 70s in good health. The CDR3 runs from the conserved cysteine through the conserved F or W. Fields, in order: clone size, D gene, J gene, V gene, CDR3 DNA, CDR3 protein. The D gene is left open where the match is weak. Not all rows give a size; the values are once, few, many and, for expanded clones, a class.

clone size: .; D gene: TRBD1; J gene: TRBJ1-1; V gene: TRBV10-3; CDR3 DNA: TGTGCCATCAGTGAGCCCGGACAGGGGACGCACACTGAAGCTTTCTTT; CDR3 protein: CAISEPGQGTHTEAFF
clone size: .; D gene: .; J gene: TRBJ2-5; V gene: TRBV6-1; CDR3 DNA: TGTGCCAGCATGAAGGGGCAGGGCCAAGAGACCCAGTACTTC; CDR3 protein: CASMKGQGQETQYF
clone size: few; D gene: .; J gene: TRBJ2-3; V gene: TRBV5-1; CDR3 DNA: TGCGCCAGCAGCTTGGAGCAGGGCACAGATACGCAGTATTTT; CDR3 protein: CASSLEQGTDTQYF
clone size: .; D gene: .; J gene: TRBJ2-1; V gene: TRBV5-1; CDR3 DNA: TGCGCCAGCAGCTCCCCGATTAGCGGTAGCTCCTACAATGAGCAGTTCTTC; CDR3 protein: CASSSPISGSSYNEQFF
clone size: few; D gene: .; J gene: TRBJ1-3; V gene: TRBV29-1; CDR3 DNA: TGCAGCGCAGACCGGGGAAGTGCTGGAAACACCATATATTTT; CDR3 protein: CSADRGSAGNTIYF
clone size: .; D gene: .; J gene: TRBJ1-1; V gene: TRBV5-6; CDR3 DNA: TGTGCCAGCAGCTTGGCCGGGACCGCCTTGAACACTGAAGCTTTCTTT; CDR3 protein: CASSLAGTALNTEAFF
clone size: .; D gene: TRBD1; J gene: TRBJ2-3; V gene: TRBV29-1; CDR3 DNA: TGCAGCGTTGACCCAGGGGGAGGCACAGATACGCAGTATTTT; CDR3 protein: CSVDPGGGTDTQYF
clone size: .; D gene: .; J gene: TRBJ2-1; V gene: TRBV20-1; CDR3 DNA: TGCAGTGCTAGCCCGAGGGGGGATGAGCAGTTCTTC; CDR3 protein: CSASPRGDEQFF
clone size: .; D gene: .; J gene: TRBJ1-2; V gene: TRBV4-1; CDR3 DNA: TGCGCCAGCAGCCAAGCCACCCAGGGAAACTATGGCTACACCTTC; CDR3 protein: CASSQATQGNYGYTF
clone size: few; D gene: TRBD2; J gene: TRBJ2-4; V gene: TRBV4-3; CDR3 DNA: TGCGCCAGCAGCCAAACTAGCGGGGGGGCGTTTCTCGACTTC; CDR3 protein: CASSQTSGGAFLDF
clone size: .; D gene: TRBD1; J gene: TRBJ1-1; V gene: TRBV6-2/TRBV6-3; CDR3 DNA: TGTGCCAGCAGTCCCTTGACAGGGGGCGTTCAGGCCACTGAAGCTTTCTTT; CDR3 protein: CASSPLTGGVQATEAFF
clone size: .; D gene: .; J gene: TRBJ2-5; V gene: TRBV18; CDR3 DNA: TGTGCCAGCTCACCGGGGTGGACTCAAGGGACCCAGTACTTC; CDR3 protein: CASSPGWTQGTQYF
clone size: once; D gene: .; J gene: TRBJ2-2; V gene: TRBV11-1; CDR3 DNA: TGTGCCAGCAGCTTAGGCAGGGTCGACGGGGAGCTGTTTTTT; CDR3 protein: CASSLGRVDGELFF
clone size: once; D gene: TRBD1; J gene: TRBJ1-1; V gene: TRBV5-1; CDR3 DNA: TGCGCCAGCAGCTTGACAGGGGGCGCGGAAACTGAAGCTTTCTTT; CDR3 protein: CASSLTGGAETEAFF
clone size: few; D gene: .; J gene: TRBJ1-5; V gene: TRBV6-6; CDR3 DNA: TGTGCCAGCAGTTATACGCGTCCTAGCAATCAGCCCCAGCATTTT; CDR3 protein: CASSYTRPSNQPQHF
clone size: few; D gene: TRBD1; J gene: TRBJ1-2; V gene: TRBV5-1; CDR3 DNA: TGCGCCAGCAGCCTGACAGGGGGCAAGCATGGCTACACCTTC; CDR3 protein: CASSLTGGKHGYTF
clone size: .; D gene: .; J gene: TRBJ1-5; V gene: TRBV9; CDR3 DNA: TGTGCCAGCAGCGAGGACGGTAATAGCAATCAGCCCCAGCATTTT; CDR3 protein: CASSEDGNSNQPQHF
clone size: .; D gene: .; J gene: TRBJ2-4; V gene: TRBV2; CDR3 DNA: TGTGCCAGCAGGAGAGATCTAGCCAAAAACATTCAGTACTTC; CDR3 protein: CASRRDLAKNIQYF
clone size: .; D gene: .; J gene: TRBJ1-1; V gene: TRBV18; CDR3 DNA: TGTGCCAGCTCACCGGATGGGGAGAACACTGAAGCTTTCTTT; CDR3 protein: CASSPDGENTEAFF
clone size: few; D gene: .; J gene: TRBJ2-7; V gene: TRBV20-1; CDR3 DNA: TGCAGTGCGTCAGACGTATTGGACTCTTCCTACGAGCAGTACTTC; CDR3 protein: CSASDVLDSSYEQYF
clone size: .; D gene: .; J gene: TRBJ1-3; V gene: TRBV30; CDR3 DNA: TGTGCCTGGAAGTCGACAGCTGGAAACACCATATATTTT; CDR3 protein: CAWKSTAGNTIYF
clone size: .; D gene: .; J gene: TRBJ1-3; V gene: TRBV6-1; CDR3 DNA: TGTGCCAGCAGTGAAAAGGGCTCTGGAAACACCATATATTTT; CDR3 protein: CASSEKGSGNTIYF
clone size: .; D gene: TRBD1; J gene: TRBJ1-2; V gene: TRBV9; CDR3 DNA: TGTGCCAGCAGCGTAGGGCCCACAGGGGATATAGATGGCTACACCTTC; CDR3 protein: CASSVGPTGDIDGYTF
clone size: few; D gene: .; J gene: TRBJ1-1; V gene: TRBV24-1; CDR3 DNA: TGTGCCACCAGTGTTGGGTCCGGCACTGAAGCTTTCTTT; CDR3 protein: CATSVGSGTEAFF
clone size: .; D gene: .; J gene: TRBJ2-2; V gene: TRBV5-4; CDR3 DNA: .; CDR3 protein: CASSLGRGEDIQYFGAGELFF
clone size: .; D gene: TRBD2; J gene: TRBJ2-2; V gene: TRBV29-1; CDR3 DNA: TGCAGCGTCCGGGGTCGGGCGGGGGGCTCGAACACCGGGGAGCTGTTTTTT; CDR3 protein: CSVRGRAGGSNTGELFF
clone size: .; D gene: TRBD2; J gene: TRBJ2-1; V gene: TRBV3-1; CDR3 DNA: TGTGCCAGCAGCCTTCGGACTAGCTCGTCCGAGCAGTTCTTC; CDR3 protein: CASSLRTSSSEQFF
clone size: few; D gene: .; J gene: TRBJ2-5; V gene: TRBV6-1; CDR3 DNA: TGTGCCAGCAGTGACAGGGTTAAAGAGACCCAGTACTTC; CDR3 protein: CASSDRVKETQYF
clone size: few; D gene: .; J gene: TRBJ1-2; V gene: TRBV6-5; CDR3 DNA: TGTGCCAGCAGTTACGGGTGGGGTGGACCTAACTATGGCTACACCTTC; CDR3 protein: CASSYGWGGPNYGYTF
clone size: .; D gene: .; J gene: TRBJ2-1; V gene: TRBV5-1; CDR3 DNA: TGCGCCAGCAGCTTGGAAGGGCCCGGTGAGCAGTTCTTC; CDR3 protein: CASSLEGPGEQFF
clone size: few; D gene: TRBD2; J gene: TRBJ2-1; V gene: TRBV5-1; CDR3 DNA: TGCGCCAGCAGCGGGGGACTAGCGGGGGTTTTAAATGAGCAGTTCTTC; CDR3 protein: CASSGGLAGVLNEQFF
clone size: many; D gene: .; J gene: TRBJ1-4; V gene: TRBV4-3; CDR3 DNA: TGCGCCAGCAGCCAAGATCTTGGTAATGAAAAACTGTTTTTT; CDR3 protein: CASSQDLGNEKLFF
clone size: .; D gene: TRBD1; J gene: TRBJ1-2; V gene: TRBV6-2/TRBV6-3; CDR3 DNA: TGTGCCAGCAGTTACTCGACAGGGGGCATGAATGGCTACACCTTC; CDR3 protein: CASSYSTGGMNGYTF
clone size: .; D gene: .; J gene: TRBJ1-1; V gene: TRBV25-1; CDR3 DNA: TGTGCCAGCAGTGATGGGGATGACACTGAAGCTTTCTTT; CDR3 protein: CASSDGDDTEAFF
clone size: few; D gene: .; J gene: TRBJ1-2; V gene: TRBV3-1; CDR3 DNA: TGTGCCAGTAAATCGGCTGGATCGGGGGGCTACACCTTC; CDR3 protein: CASKSAGSGGYTF
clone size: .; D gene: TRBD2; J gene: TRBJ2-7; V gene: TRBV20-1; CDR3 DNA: TGCAGTGTCCCGCGGGGGGGCCGATACGAGCAGTACTTC; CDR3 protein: CSVPRGGRYEQYF
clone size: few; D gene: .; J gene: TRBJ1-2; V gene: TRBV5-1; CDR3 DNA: TGCGCCAGCAGCTTGGACGGCAAGGTTCCCGATGGCTACACCTTC; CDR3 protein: CASSLDGKVPDGYTF
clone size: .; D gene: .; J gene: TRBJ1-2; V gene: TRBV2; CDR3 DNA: TGTGCCAGCAGTGAAACAGACAGGCAAGGCTACACCTTC; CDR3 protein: CASSETDRQGYTF
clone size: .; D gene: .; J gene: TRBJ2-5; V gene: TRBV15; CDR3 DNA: TGTGCCACCAGCAAGGGCAGGGGCCTCCAAGAGACCCAGTACTTC; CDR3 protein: CATSKGRGLQETQYF
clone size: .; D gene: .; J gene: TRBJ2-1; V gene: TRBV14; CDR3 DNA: TGTGCCAGCAGCCAAGGCCTTACAGGACTGAAGTTCTTC; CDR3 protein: CASSQGLTGLKFF
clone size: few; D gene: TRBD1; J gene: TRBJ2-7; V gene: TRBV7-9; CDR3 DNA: TGTGCCAGCAGCGCGACAGGGAGCGAGCAGTACTTC; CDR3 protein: CASSATGSEQYF
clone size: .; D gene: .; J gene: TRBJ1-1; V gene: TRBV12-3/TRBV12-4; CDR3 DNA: TGTGCCAGCAGTTGGGGACGGTCGAACACTGAAGCTTTCTTT; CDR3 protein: CASSWGRSNTEAFF
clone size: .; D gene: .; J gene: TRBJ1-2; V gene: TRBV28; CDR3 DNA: TGTGCCAGCAGTTTACAGGGTCAGCATGGCTACACCTTC; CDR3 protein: CASSLQGQHGYTF
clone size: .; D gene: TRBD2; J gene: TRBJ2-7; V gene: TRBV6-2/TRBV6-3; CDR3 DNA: TGTGCCAGCACCAGCGGGGGGCTCCCCTACGAGCAGTACTTC; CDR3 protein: CASTSGGLPYEQYF
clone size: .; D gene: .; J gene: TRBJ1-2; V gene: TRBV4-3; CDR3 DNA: TGCGCCAGCAGCCAAGATCAGTCCCGGGGGGCCTATGGCTACACCTTC; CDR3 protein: CASSQDQSRGAYGYTF
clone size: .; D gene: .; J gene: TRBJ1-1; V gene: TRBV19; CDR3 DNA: TGTGCCAGTATGGAGACGGCAGACACTGAAGCTTTCTTT; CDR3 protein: CASMETADTEAFF
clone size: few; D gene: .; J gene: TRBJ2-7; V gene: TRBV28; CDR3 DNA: TGTGCCAGCAGCTCTTGGCAGGGCCTTTCGCAGTACTTC; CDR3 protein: CASSSWQGLSQYF
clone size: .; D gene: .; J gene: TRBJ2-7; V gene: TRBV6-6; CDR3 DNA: TGTGCCAGCAGTATCGGGGCCCGCTCCTACGAGCAGTACTTC; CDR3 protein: CASSIGARSYEQYF
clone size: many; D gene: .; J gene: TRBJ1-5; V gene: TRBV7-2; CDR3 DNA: TGTGCCAGCAGCTTAGCCGAAGATCAGCCCCAGCATTTT; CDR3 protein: CASSLAEDQPQHF
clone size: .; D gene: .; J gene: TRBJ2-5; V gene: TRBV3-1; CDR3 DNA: TGTGCCAGCAGCCAAGTTCGGGCTAGGGGGGACCAAGAGACCCAGTACTTC; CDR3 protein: CASSQVRARGDQETQYF
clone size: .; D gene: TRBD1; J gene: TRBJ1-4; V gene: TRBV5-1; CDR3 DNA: TGCGCCAGCAGCAGGGAGGGACAGGGGAATGAAAAACTGTTTTTT; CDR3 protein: CASSREGQGNEKLFF